This TCR beta chain originates from a study of control samples from healthy donors and cancer patients. Measured with immunoSEQ multiplex PCR; TCRdb has only the in-frame clones, and not every one. Here the sample spans some 100,000 clones, about 79% being singletons. This TCR came from a woman aged 25 to 39 in good health. The sequenced sample was blood.

CDR3 in amino acids: CASSPRTGATSNYGYTF. DNA of the CDR3: TGTGCCAGCTCACCACGGACAGGGGCCACCTCTAACTATGGCTACACCTTC. The chain recombines TRBV18 with TRBJ1-2; 9 nucleotides match TRBD1. Germline V gives CDR1 KGHSH, CDR2 LQKENI. The CDR3 sequence is 17 residues long. Losses at the gene ends were 1 base for V and 0 bases for J; bases not matched to a gene: 6.